The rows below give T cell receptor beta chains drawn from one sample of a study of T-cell memory formation after mild COVID-19. TCRdb re-called the 5' RACE reads with MiXCR, one entry per CDR3 protein. The data hold about 440,000 distinct CDR3 sequences, with about 19% observed a single time. The sequenced sample was PBMCs or a T cell subset sorted from them (not recorded which). Every receptor here comes from an adult woman who had mild COVID-19 (a few samples of this study predate the infection). Cell type and time point are not known. Each CDR3 is given without its conserved first and last residue.

j_call	v_call	cdr3_aa
TRBJ2-5	TRBV4-3	ASSPGLTSRGTQY
TRBJ2-7	TRBV6-6	ASRLGQDASYEQY
TRBJ2-3	TRBV24-1	ATSPGVGDTQY
TRBJ2-1	TRBV7-6	ASSLMTSGGPEQF
TRBJ2-3	TRBV3-1	ASSQSLGLAETDGTDTQY
TRBJ2-7	TRBV10-3	AISEGPAGAYEQY
TRBJ2-7	TRBV12-3/TRBV12-4	ASSSPLGRDRAYNEQY
TRBJ2-7	TRBV30	AWTGAGEQY
TRBJ2-2	TRBV5-4	ASRDRGGTGELF
TRBJ2-1	TRBV4-2	ASSQEATSGSYNEQF
TRBJ2-7	TRBV4-1	ASSQGRTSGTYEQY
TRBJ1-2	TRBV12-3/TRBV12-4	ASSWGGGYT
TRBJ2-7	TRBV6-2/TRBV6-3	ASSYLGRRSEQY
TRBJ2-5	TRBV7-7	ASSYGGAGVGETQY
TRBJ2-7	TRBV7-9	ASSLGQHYEQY
TRBJ2-1	TRBV5-1	ASSYWDSYTNEQF
TRBJ2-5	TRBV9	ASSVGPGGRDNQETQY
TRBJ1-5	TRBV12-3/TRBV12-4	ASSLERDDQPQH
TRBJ2-3	TRBV20-1	SASPGGPDVVDTQY
TRBJ2-7	TRBV7-2	ASSLHRAGYEQY
TRBJ1-1	TRBV7-9	ASSPQGGAAEAF
TRBJ2-7	TRBV29-1	SATTGPYEQY
TRBJ1-2	TRBV6-5	ASSFGLANYGYT
TRBJ2-7	TRBV24-1	ATSDSPTYEQY
TRBJ1-2	TRBV7-6	ASSEGESGYGYT
TRBJ1-2	TRBV12-3/TRBV12-4	ASSFDRGYYGYT
TRBJ2-3	TRBV24-1	ATSPGAGTDTQY
TRBJ1-5	TRBV3-1	ASSQDRTGRSNQPQH
TRBJ2-3	TRBV11-2	ASSLDWASTDTQY